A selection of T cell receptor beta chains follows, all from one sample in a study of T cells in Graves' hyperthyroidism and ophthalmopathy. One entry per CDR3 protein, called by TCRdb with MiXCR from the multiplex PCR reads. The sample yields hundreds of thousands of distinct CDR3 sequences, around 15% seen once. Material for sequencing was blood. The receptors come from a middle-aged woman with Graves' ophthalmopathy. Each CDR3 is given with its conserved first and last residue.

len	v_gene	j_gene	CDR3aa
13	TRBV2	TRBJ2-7	CASSEGGMNEQYF
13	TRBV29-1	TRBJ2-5	CSVERTFQETQYF
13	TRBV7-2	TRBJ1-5	CASSSDLNQPQHF
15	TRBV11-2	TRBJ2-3	CASSLRQGFTDTQYF
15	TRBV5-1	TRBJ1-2	CASSLAEDRTYGYTF
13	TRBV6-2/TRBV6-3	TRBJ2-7	CASSPREVGEQYF
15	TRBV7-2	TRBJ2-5	CASSRSGRSRETQYF
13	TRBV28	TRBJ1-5	CASSTGGSQPQHF
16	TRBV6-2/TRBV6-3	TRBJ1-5	CASSYQGRVGNQPQHF
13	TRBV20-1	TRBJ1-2	CSAPTPGQAIYTF
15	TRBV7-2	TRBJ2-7	CASSLWPKSSYEQYF
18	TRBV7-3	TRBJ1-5	CASSLNSGTTYSNQPQHF
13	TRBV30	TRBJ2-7	CAWSLTGPYEQYF
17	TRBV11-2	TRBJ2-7	CASSAKRLGPHSYEQYF
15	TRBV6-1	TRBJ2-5	CASGWVAGGRETQYF
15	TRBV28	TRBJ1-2	CASSSPGVGVYGYTF
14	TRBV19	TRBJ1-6	CASSIRDYNSPLHF
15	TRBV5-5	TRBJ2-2	CASSLGSGFTGELFF